The clone carrying this T cell receptor (beta chain) was seen just once. Assay: immunoSEQ multiplex PCR; the TCRdb copy retains only in-frame clones and omits some. The data hold some 190,000 clones, with about 80% observed a single time. This sample is part of a study of blood T cell repertoires in COVID-19. V was cut by 4 bases and J by 9 bases, with 12 bases left in between. The CDR3 covers 13 residues. CDR1 is MRHNA and CDR2 is SNTAGT in the germline V gene. The receptor comes from a woman in her 50s with active or convalescent COVID-19. The genes are TRBV6-4 and TRBJ2-2; D gene uncertain. The material sequenced was peripheral blood. CDR3 sequence reads: CASSATPNRELFF. CDR3 nucleotide sequence: TGTGCCAGCAGTGCGACTCCTAACCGGGAGCTGTTTTTT.